These 2 T cell receptor beta chains were all obtained from the same sample, sequenced in a study of CD8 T cells in Susac syndrome (dated by TCRdb to between 2018 and 2021). The library was obtained by the immunoSEQ multiplex PCR assay. RNA was extracted using the RNeasy kit, and roughly 0.5 to 1 microgram was reverse transcribed with random hexamers. The public reads were reprocessed in TCRdb via fastp at Q25 and MiXCR, keeping in-frame beta chains. Entries are consolidated by CDR3 protein sequence, retaining the most common genes and DNA. The sample table contains about 240,000 distinct CDR3 sequences; only one count was recorded for almost 97% of them. The ten largest clones represent approximately 0.094% of the sample. The sample taken for sequencing was CD4+ T cells from PBMCs. The receptor source for this set is a human donor with Susac syndrome.

The chain joins TRBV4-1 to TRBJ2-3; 12 bases line up with TRBD2. After removal of 2 bases from V and 5 bases from J, the junction contained 14 bases not matched to a gene. This CDR3 region has 19 residues. From germline, CDR1 is MGHRA and CDR2 YSYEKL. Written as DNA, the CDR3 is TGCGCCAGCAGCCAACCCAGCGGACTAGCGGGACCTAGGGTAGATACGCAGTATTTT. It codes for CASSQPSGLAGPRVDTQYF.

This sequence joins TRBV9 and TRBJ2-1, with D uncertain. CDR1 SGDLS and CDR2 YYNGEE come from the germline V gene. Trimming left V 3 bases short and J 7 bases short, with 11 bases between. This CDR3 has 13 residues. The CDR3 DNA is TGTGCCAGCAGCGCCACAGTGACGAATGAGCAGTTCTTC. It yields the protein CASSATVTNEQFF.